This T cell receptor beta chain was identified during a study of beta chain features in type 1 diabetes. Reverse transcription of all isolated RNA meant that expressed TCRB transcripts were sequenced. Method: immunoSEQ multiplex PCR; TCRdb's copy keeps in-frame clones and lacks some. The sample has about half a million clones; about 30% are singletons. This clone has only a few counts. The sample holds other DNA sequences that translate to the same CDR3. Germline V gene lookup returns CDR1 SEHNR and CDR2 FQNEAQ (reference sequence). Trimming stripped 6 bases from V and 4 bases from J, with 12 bases between. The CDR3 sequence is 13 residues long.

This receptor was identified in a man aged 18-30 years in good health. The sequenced sample consisted of naive CD4+ T cells from blood. The chain joins TRBV7-9 to TRBJ2-5, with a possible D match to TRBD2 (5 bases). The CDR3 coding sequence is TGTGCCAGCAGTCTAGGGAGCGGAGAGACCCAGTACTTC. Translating gives CASSLGSGETQYF. Full variable domain (remainder filled in from reference TRBV7-9 and TRBJ2-5): DTGVSQNPRHKITKRGQNVTFRCDPISEHNRLYWYRQTLGQGPEFLTYFQNEAQLEKSRLLSDRFSAERPKGSFSTLEIQRTEQGDSAMYLCASSLGSGETQYFGPGTRLLVL.